One and the same sample provided the 23 T cell receptor beta chains below, sequenced in a study of shared clonotypes between healthy human individuals. Measured with immunoSEQ multiplex PCR; TCRdb has only the in-frame clones, and not every one. The top ten clones hold 0.13% of a sample with over 2 million clones, over 85% of them seen once. The source material was naive CD4+ T cells sorted from blood. Documented subset: CD45RA+ positively selected. These receptor sequences come from a man aged 18 to 29 in good health.

The genes are TRBV6-6 and TRBJ1-3; D not resolved. Germline values: CDR1 MNHNY, CDR2 SVGAGI (reference sequence). The CDR3 loop spans 13 amino acids. V was pared by 5 bases and J by 2 bases, with 7 bases between. CDR3 nucleotides: TGTGCCAGCAGTCGGGGTGCTGGAAACACCATATATTTT. Its translation: CASSRGAGNTIYF.

This chain joins TRBV5-6 and TRBJ1-1; D is ambiguous. Trimming cost V 2 bases and J 7 bases, with 18 bases left between them. The CDR3 is 15 residues long. The germline V gene has CDR1 SGHDT and CDR2 YYEEEE. The CDR3 region has the DNA TGTGCCAGCAGCTTTGGCACAGTTATAGTTGTTGAAGCTTTCTTT. Protein sequence: CASSFGTVIVVEAFF.

This sequence joins TRBV10-3 and TRBJ1-2, with 8 bases fitting TRBD1. This CDR3 has 14 residues. CDR1 ENHRY and CDR2 SYGVKD come from the germline V gene. V trimming: 10 bases; J trimming: 3 bases; junction bases outside the gene matches: 10. CDR3 protein: CANSGQGNDYGYTF. Written as DNA, the CDR3 is TGTGCCAACAGCGGACAGGGCAATGACTATGGCTACACCTTC.

CDR3 protein: CASSEAWTSGGPGYTQYF. CDR3 nucleotides: TGTGCCAGCAGTGAAGCATGGACTAGCGGGGGGCCGGGATATACGCAGTATTTT. The chain is built from TRBV6-1 and TRBJ2-3; 14 bases map to TRBD2. V shed 0 bases, J shed 7 bases, and the junction held 9 bases outside the gene matches. Looked up from germline, CDR1 is MNHNS and CDR2 is SASEGT. This CDR3 region has 18 residues.

This clone is a singleton in its sample. The chain is built from TRBV4-1 and TRBJ2-2; D gene unclear. The CDR3 extends over 17 amino acids. V was shortened by 0 bases and J by 5 bases, with 16 bases between the two germline ends. In germline, CDR1 is MGHRA, CDR2 YSYEKL. CDR3 amino acids: CASSQEKWPSVTGELFF. CDR3 bases: TGCGCCAGCAGCCAAGAAAAGTGGCCTAGTGTTACCGGGGAGCTGTTTTTT.

The chain employs TRBV7-9 and TRBJ1-6; no clear D. The germline CDR1 and CDR2 sequences are SEHNR and FQNEAQ (reference sequence). Between the trimmed V and J ends, which lost 1 base and 9 bases, there was a span of 16 bases. This CDR3 region has 16 residues. The CDR3 DNA sequence: TGTGCCAGCAGCTTAGATACTCCAACCGGGGTTTCACCCCTCCACTTT. Translation: CASSLDTPTGVSPLHF.

As concerns this clone: At the DNA level, this CDR3 is encoded by other sequences in the same sample as well. J is TRBJ2-7 and V is TRBV30; D remains unclear. Trimming took off 1 base at V and 2 bases at J, with 3 bases between the two ends. The CDR3 sequence is 11 residues long. Germline V gene data show CDR1 as GTSNPN and CDR2 as SVGIG (reference sequence). The CDR3: CAWSAAYEQYF. In nucleotides, the CDR3 is TGTGCCTGGAGTGCAGCCTACGAGCAGTACTTC.

This chain connects TRBV27 to TRBJ2-1; D is ambiguous. Between the trimmed V and J ends, which lost 4 bases and 0 bases, there was a span of 7 bases. This CDR3 contains 14 residues. Germline CDR1 reads MNHEY; CDR2 reads SMNVEV (reference sequence). CDR3 bases: TGTGCCAGCAGTTCTCGTAGCTCCTACAATGAGCAGTTCTTC. Protein: CASSSRSSYNEQFF.

The chain couples TRBV10-3 to TRBJ2-5, with a possible D match to TRBD2 (5 bases). The V end was cut by 10 bases, the J end by 2 bases, with 11 bases between. Germline CDR1 and CDR2: ENHRY and SYGVKD. The CDR3 consists of 12 residues. The CDR3: CATTSNQETQYF. Here the CDR3 DNA reads TGTGCCACAACTAGTAATCAAGAGACCCAGTACTTC.

The chain employs TRBV7-9 and TRBJ1-4, with no clear D. The V gene's germline CDR1 is SEHNR and CDR2 FQNEAQ (reference sequence). This CDR3 comprises 15 residues. The V end was cut by 5 bases, the J end by 0 bases, with 10 bases between. The DNA for the CDR3 is TGTGCCAGCAGCGCCAAGGGAGCAACTAATGAAAAACTGTTTTTT. Translation: CASSAKGATNEKLFF.

This clone appeared once. The chain employs TRBV7-6 and TRBJ2-2; 11 nucleotides align to TRBD1. The ends lost 5 bases at V and 7 bases at J; junction bases unmatched: 6. The CDR3 covers 15 residues. CDR1 is SGHVS and CDR2 is FNYEAQ in the germline V gene. The DNA for the CDR3 is TGTGCCAGCAGCACCGGACAGGGGGCTATCGGGGAGCTGTTTTTT. Its translation: CASSTGQGAIGELFF.

The rearrangement uses TRBV2 and TRBJ1-1, with D possibly being TRBD1 (6 bases). Trimming removed 1 base at V and 7 bases at J, with 19 bases between. Per germline, CDR1 SNHLY and CDR2 FYNNEI. This CDR3 has 16 amino acids. In nucleotides, the CDR3 is TGTGCCAGCAGTGAAGAGTTAAGTCTGGCAGGGGTTGAAGCTTTCTTT. Translation: CASSEELSLAGVEAFF.

As for this clone: The identical CDR3 is also encoded by other nucleotide sequences in the sample. This rearrangement joins TRBV6-5 to TRBJ2-7, with D possibly being TRBD2 (6 bases). CDR1 and CDR2 from the germline V gene are MNHEY and SVGAGI. V dropped 0 bases and J dropped 2 bases, with 14 bases sitting between them. This CDR3 region has 16 residues. The DNA of the CDR3 is TGTGCCAGCAGTTACTCAACCGGGACTGGAGCCTACGAGCAGTACTTC. It codes for CASSYSTGTGAYEQYF.

V gene TRBV18 combines with J gene TRBJ2-1; 11 nucleotides match TRBD1. CDR3 length: 16 residues. V gave up 0 bases and J gave up 9 bases; unmatched junction bases: 7. CDR1 is KGHSH, CDR2 LQKENI, per germline. CDR3 region: CASSPPSGQGAGEQFF. In nucleotides, the CDR3 is TGTGCCAGCTCACCACCGTCAGGACAGGGGGCGGGTGAGCAGTTCTTC.

CDR3 amino acids: CASRLAGTPGETQYF. DNA of the CDR3: TGTGCCAGCAGACTAGCGGGAACCCCCGGGGAGACCCAGTACTTC. V and J are TRBV2 and TRBJ2-5, with TRBD2 identical over 10 bases. The ends lost 6 bases at V and 5 bases at J; junction bases unmatched: 9. The CDR3 runs 15 residues. CDR1 is SNHLY and CDR2 is FYNNEI in the germline V gene. The complete variable domain, with remaining parts taken from reference TRBV2 and TRBJ2-5, reads EPEVTQTPSHQVTQMGQEVILRCVPISNHLYFYWYRQILGQKVEFLVSFYNNEISEKSEIFDDQFSVERPDGSNFTLKIRSTKLEDSAMYFCASRLAGTPGETQYFGPGTRLLVL.

Comments on this clone: This CDR3 is also generated by other DNA sequences in the sample. The genes are TRBV5-1 and TRBJ1-5; no reliable D call. The CDR3 runs 13 residues. Germline V gene data show CDR1 as SGHRS and CDR2 as YFSETQ. V was shortened by 4 bases and J by 1 base, with 6 bases between the two germline ends. The CDR3 DNA reads TGCGCCAGCAGCCCTGGAAGCAATCAGCCCCAGCATTTT. Translated: CASSPGSNQPQHF.

To note about this clone: The same CDR3 arises from other DNA sequences in this sample as well. V is TRBV28 and J is TRBJ1-1, with TRBD1 identical over 9 bases. The germline V gene has CDR1 MDHEN and CDR2 SYDVKM. This CDR3 has 17 amino acids. V was clipped by 1 base and J by 4 bases; unmatched bases: 10. The CDR3 DNA reads TGTGCCAGCAGTTTATCATCATGGGACAGGGAGGGCACTGAAGCTTTCTTT. Protein product: CASSLSSWDREGTEAFF. Filled out from reference TRBV28 and TRBJ1-1, the complete variable domain reads DVKVTQSSRYLVKRTGEKVFLECVQDMDHENMFWYRQDPGLGLRLIYFSYDVKMKEKGDIPEGYSVSREKKERFSLILESASTNQTSMYLCASSLSSWDREGTEAFFGQGTRLTVV.

The J gene is TRBJ1-4, the V gene TRBV29-1; 8 bases align to TRBD1. The CDR3 loop spans 13 amino acids. J lost 3 bases, V lost 3 bases, and 0 bases had no gene match. Germline CDR1 reads SQVTM; CDR2 reads ANQGSEA. The CDR3 nucleotides are TGCAGCGTTGAGGACAGGGCTAATGAAAAACTGTTTTTT. The encoded protein is CSVEDRANEKLFF.

The chain joins TRBV5-4 to TRBJ2-1; tentatively, D is TRBD2 (5 bases). Trimming stripped 0 bases from V and 6 bases from J, with 13 bases between. Germline V gene sequence: CDR1 SGHNT, CDR2 YYREEE (reference sequence). This CDR3 is built from 15 residues. CDR3 sequence: CASSLEHGGANEQFF. For the CDR3, the DNA is TGTGCCAGCAGCTTGGAGCATGGAGGCGCCAATGAGCAGTTCTTC. The full variable domain, its missing parts supplied by reference TRBV5-4 and TRBJ2-1, is ETGVTQSPTHLIKTRGQQVTLRCSSQSGHNTVSWYQQALGQGPQFIFQYYREEENGRGNFPPRFSGLQFPNYSSELNVNALELDDSALYLCASSLEHGGANEQFFGPGTRLTVL.

The chain links TRBV28 to TRBJ2-5; 13 bases agree with TRBD2. The trim removed 6 bases at V and 5 bases at J, leaving 9 bases unmatched. Germline CDR1 reads MDHEN; CDR2 reads SYDVKM. This CDR3 has 16 amino acids. CDR3 region: CASSRLAGGLGETQYF. CDR3 bases: TGTGCCAGCAGCCGACTAGCGGGGGGTCTCGGGGAGACCCAGTACTTC.

The chain recombines TRBV30 with TRBJ2-1; D unresolved. Trimming removed 0 bases at V and 9 bases at J, with 12 bases between. There are 13 residues in the CDR3. The V gene's germline CDR1 is GTSNPN and CDR2 SVGIG (reference sequence). In DNA, the CDR3 is TGTGCCTGGAGTGTACCCGGCCGCGGTGAGCAGTTCTTC. Its protein is CAWSVPGRGEQFF.

J is TRBJ1-1 and V is TRBV6-6; no firm D call. Trimming removed 5 bases at V and 0 bases at J, with 10 bases between. The CDR3 consists of 14 residues. Germline CDR1 reads MNHNY; CDR2 reads SVGAGI (reference sequence). CDR3 in amino acids: CASSQGRLNTEAFF. Here the CDR3 DNA reads TGTGCCAGCAGTCAAGGGAGACTGAACACTGAAGCTTTCTTT.

The chain uses TRBV2 and TRBJ2-3; no clear D. The germline V gene has CDR1 SNHLY and CDR2 FYNNEI. This CDR3 region has 13 residues. V dropped 2 bases and J dropped 6 bases, with 9 bases sitting between them. CDR3 residues: CASSEMVGDTQYF. The CDR3 DNA reads as TGTGCCAGCAGTGAAATGGTCGGGGATACGCAGTATTTT. Based on the CDR3 plus reference TRBV2 and TRBJ2-3, the full variable domain is EPEVTQTPSHQVTQMGQEVILRCVPISNHLYFYWYRQILGQKVEFLVSFYNNEISEKSEIFDDQFSVERPDGSNFTLKIRSTKLEDSAMYFCASSEMVGDTQYFGPGTRLTVL.